The T cell receptor (beta chain) described here comes from a study of regulatory T cells in long-lasting Graves disease. Study-wide background: Prior antithyroid drug treatment in newly diagnosed Graves' patients lasted under 3 months. General study results and limits: Under persistent disease, TRBV28, TRBJ1-2 and TRBJ2-5 were used preferentially.

Stated time point: newly diagnosed GD, antithyroid drugs for less than 3 months. After RNA was extracted from PBMCs, the TCR library was made from it. Sequencing libraries for TCR beta were prepared with iRepertoire HTBI primers and Arm-PCR of CDR3 regions. TCRdb ran MiXCR on the multiplex PCR reads and lists one entry per CDR3 protein. There are around 400,000 distinct CDR3 sequences in the sample; roughly a sixth occur only once, and 22% lies in the top ten. This clonotype was counted at least ten times. The antigen is unknown. V lost 5 bases to trimming and J lost 4 bases; unmatched junction nucleotides: 6. CDR1 is MNHEY and CDR2 is SMNVEV in the germline V gene (reference sequence). The CDR3 loop spans 14 amino acids.

This rearrangement joins TRBV27 to TRBJ2-3; 7 bases fit TRBD1. This TCR came from a female donor with Graves disease. Sequencing was performed on peripheral blood mononuclear cells (PBMCs), taken at new diagnosis, from a patient treated with antithyroid drugs. CDR3 sequence: CASSPDRVSDTQYF. In DNA, the CDR3 is TGTGCCAGCAGTCCCGACAGGGTATCAGATACGCAGTATTTT.